The following is a T cell receptor beta chain sequence with its context. Its antigen remains unknown. The method was immunoSEQ multiplex PCR; TCRdb's version includes in-frame clones alone and lacks a portion of them. This sample yields 15,000 to 17,000 clones, of which about half are seen a single time; roughly 3% belongs to the top ten. The data were obtained in a study of Tregs in tolerant kidney transplant recipients. Study-wide results and caveats: In tolerant patients, donor-specific Tregs outgrew total Tregs, suggesting antigen-driven expansion. Few patients were studied, so findings need validation in larger groups. Biological reproducibility was not directly addressed, but technical replication error appeared minimal.

In germline, CDR1 is SNHLY, CDR2 FYNNEI. The CDR3 contains 14 residues. Trimming took 8 bases from V and 5 from J; bases not matched to a gene: 7. After about 6 days with irradiated graft donor PBMCs, CFSE-labeled recipient PBMCs were FACS-sorted. The sequenced sample was CD4+ T cells from blood cultured with allogeneic cells, obtained before the transplant. The clonotype comes from a human patient who received a combined kidney and bone marrow transplant. The V call is TRBV2, the J call TRBJ2-5; 11 nucleotides align to TRBD2. In DNA, the CDR3 is TGTGCCAGCCGAGGACTAGCGGGCCTGGAGACCCAGTACTTC. The encoded protein is CASRGLAGLETQYF.